This T cell receptor (beta chain) derives from a study of neurological immune-mediated disorders. Overall study findings and caveats: HTLV-1-associated myelopathy ranked highest for TCR clonal expansion and multiple sclerosis lowest, beneath healthy controls. Across subjects, no CDR3 amino acid sequence appeared in expanded clones of more than one subject, a finding that suggested private repertoires in all groups.

Germline V gives CDR1 MGHRA, CDR2 YSYEKL. The CDR3 extends over 18 amino acids. Trimming removed 1 base at V and 0 bases at J, with 13 bases between. Template-switch 5'RACE cDNA synthesis added a 10-nucleotide unique molecular identifier. Using its own MiXCR run on the 5' RACE reads, TCRdb lists one record per CDR3 protein. The sample includes some 47,000 distinct CDR3 sequences, 20% to 25% seen only once; the top ten take around 4%. Time point described: technical triplicate 3. A total of 2 million PBMCs stored at -80 degrees C provided the unsorted libraries. Many counts were recorded for this clonotype. Its target is unknown.

The chain employs TRBV4-1 and TRBJ2-6; tentatively, D is TRBD1 (6 bases). The clonotype originates from a man aged 60 to 69 with HTLV-1-associated myelopathy (HAM/TSP). Specimen: PBMCs. Written as DNA, the CDR3 is TGCGCCAGCAGCCAAGGAGGGACACACTACTCTGGGGCCAACGTCCTGACTTTC. Translating gives CASSQGGTHYSGANVLTF.